This TCR beta chain was recorded in a study of control samples from healthy donors and cancer patients (dated by TCRdb to about 2020). As to this clone: Its cognate antigen has yet to be identified. No much larger clone is present one base from it, and per-base qualities are unavailable.

Based on the germline V gene, the CDR1 and CDR2 sequences are MNHNS and SASEGT. The CDR3 has 16 amino acids, counting the end cysteine and phenylalanine. Only the CDR3 DNA stays, 48 bases, in frame from base 1. The V and J ends are trimmed by 2 bases and 0 bases, leaving 8 bases between them. Receptor libraries were prepared by the immunoSEQ multiplex PCR assay. TCRdb holds this immuneACCESS table with in-frame rearrangements only. Some clones are missing; in checked studies, unresolved V genes explain under half, and the rest has no known cause. The sample table records about 100,000 clones; 70% to 85% of these occur just once. The ten largest make up about 5.9% of the sample.

This sequence was found in a man aged 18 to 30 in good health. The receptor chain draws on TRBV6-1 and TRBJ2-6; the D gene assignment is ambiguous. The specimen sequenced was blood. The sequenced DNA is TGTGCCAGCAGTGAACTGTCCGGCTCTGGGGCCAACGTCCTGACTTTC. It codes for CASSELSGSGANVLTF.